The 9 T cell receptor beta chains below come from one sample, sequenced in a study of T-cell reconstitution after alpha-beta-depleted transplantation in children. Unique molecular identifiers featured in how the TCRbeta library was prepared. TCRdb re-called the PCR reads with MiXCR, one entry per CDR3 protein. The sample includes 580,000 or so distinct CDR3 sequences, 23% of them seen just once. The sequencing here drew on PBMCs, mostly from graft donor cells, taken 360 days after TCRalphabeta/CD19-depleted stem cell transplant. All receptors come from a boy under two years old who had a stem cell transplant for acute myeloid leukemia, so the T cells may come from the graft donor.

The table lists this clonotype with many counts. The chain uses TRBV10-3 and TRBJ2-7; perhaps TRBD2 as D (5 bases). Trimming removed 11 bases from V and 4 bases from J, with 18 bases in between. Germline loops: CDR1 ENHRY, CDR2 SYGVKD. This CDR3 spans 13 amino acids. For the CDR3, the DNA is TGTGCCCTAGCAGAAACAGCGAGTTACGAGCAGTACTTC. Translating gives CALAETASYEQYF.

This clonotype was seen only a few times. The V call is TRBV9, the J call TRBJ2-7, with D hard to call. V shed 0 bases and J shed 2 bases, with 9 bases lying between them. CDR3 length: 14 residues. Germline lookup yields CDR1 SGDLS and CDR2 YYNGEE. The chain's CDR3 is CASSVDMSPYEQYF. The CDR3 region has the DNA TGTGCCAGCAGCGTAGATATGTCCCCCTACGAGCAGTACTTC. Complete variable domain (other parts from reference TRBV9 and TRBJ2-7): DSGVTQTPKHLITATGQRVTLRCSPRSGDLSVYWYQQSLDQGLQFLIQYYNGEERAKGNILERFSAQQFPDLHSELNLSSLELGDSALYFCASSVDMSPYEQYFGPGTRLTVT.

The chain is built from TRBV5-1 and TRBJ1-1, with a tentative D call TRBD1 (6 bases). CDR3 length: 16 amino acids. Per the germline V gene, CDR1 is SGHRS and CDR2 is YFSETQ. The V gene lost 0 bases and the J gene lost 1 base, with 13 bases spanning the gap. The CDR3 DNA reads TGCGCCAGCAGCTTGGCCGCGGGGGCGTGGAACACTGAAGCTTTCTTT. Protein sequence: CASSLAAGAWNTEAFF.

Ten or more counts support this clonotype. The CDR3 is CASSSIRDSSYEQYV. The CDR3 DNA is TGTGCCAGCAGTTCAATCCGGGACAGCTCCTACGAGCAGTACGTC. The chain joins TRBV28 to TRBJ2-7, with 7 positions matching TRBD1. Losses at the gene ends were 4 bases for V and 0 bases for J; bases not matched to a gene: 6. The germline V gene encodes CDR1 MDHEN and CDR2 SYDVKM. This CDR3 spans 15 amino acids.

The sample holds many counts of this clonotype. V usage is TRBV20-1 and J usage is TRBJ1-1, with D possibly matching TRBD1 (5 bases). The CDR3 runs to 11 residues. Germline CDR1 is DFQATT and CDR2 is SNEGSKA (reference sequence). The CDR3 coding sequence is TGCAGCGCCTCGGGGGGCACTGAAGCTTTCTTT. Amino acid sequence: CSASGGTEAFF.

The genes are TRBV28 and TRBJ1-2; D is uncertain. Between the trimmed V and J ends, which lost 7 bases and 7 bases, there was a span of 16 bases. Germline V lookup: CDR1 MDHEN, CDR2 SYDVKM. The CDR3 loop spans 13 amino acids. CDR3: CASTPPRLFGYTF. In DNA, the CDR3 is TGTGCCAGCACTCCGCCCCGGTTATTTGGCTACACCTTC.

This clonotype was seen a few times. V gene TRBV7-2 combines with J gene TRBJ2-3, with 8 bases identical to TRBD2. The germline CDR1 and CDR2 sequences are SGHTA and FQGNSA. The V and J ends lost 0 bases and 2 bases, in that order; junction bases with no gene match: 4. The CDR3 extends over 16 amino acids. The CDR3 coding sequence is TGTGCCAGCAGCTTAGCCGGGACTAGTAACACAGATACGCAGTATTTT. Encoded protein: CASSLAGTSNTDTQYF.

This clonotype was picked up a small number of times. The genes are TRBV20-1 and TRBJ1-6; D is perhaps TRBD1 (5 bases). V was trimmed by 3 bases and J by 6 bases, leaving 12 bases between them. This CDR3 spans 14 amino acids. Germline V lookup: CDR1 DFQATT, CDR2 SNEGSKA (reference sequence). CDR3 protein: CSARTWGTNSPLHF. As DNA, the CDR3 is TGCAGTGCTAGGACATGGGGGACTAATTCACCCCTCCACTTT.

This clonotype was recorded many times. The rearrangement uses TRBV7-8 and TRBJ2-2; 9 bases line up with TRBD1. CDR1 is SGHVS and CDR2 is FQNEAQ in the germline V gene. The CDR3 has 17 amino acids. V shed 5 bases and J 8 bases; nucleotides not matched to a gene: 15. Here the CDR3 DNA reads TGTGCCAGCAGCCCAATAAAGGGGACAGGGATCTTAGGGGAGCTGTTTTTT. Its translation: CASSPIKGTGILGELFF.